A selection of T cell receptor beta chains follows, all from one sample in a study of post-analysis software for immune sequencing data. Using its own MiXCR run on the PCR reads, TCRdb lists one record per CDR3 protein. The sample yields under 650,000 distinct CDR3 sequences, around 40% seen once. Sequencing was carried out using blood. Receptors originate from a girl aged 5-17 years with multiple sclerosis. Both conserved end residues are part of each CDR3. Fields, in order: clone size, D gene, J gene, V gene, CDR3 DNA, CDR3 protein. A D gene is named only where the DNA matches it firmly. The size field is filled for only some rows; it gives once, few, many or a size class.

-,-,TRBJ1-2,TRBV6-1,TGTGCCAGCAAGGAGGGCTACACCTTC,CASKEGYTF
-,TRBD2,TRBJ2-7,TRBV6-6,TGTGCCAGCAGCTCCGAACTAGCGGGTGGGTCCTACGAGCAGTACTTC,CASSSELAGGSYEQYF
-,TRBD1,TRBJ2-7,TRBV6-5,TGTGCCAGCAGGACAGGGCTGAGCGAGCAGTACTTC,CASRTGLSEQYF
few,-,TRBJ1-1,TRBV12-3/TRBV12-4,TGTGCCAGCAGTAGCGTACAGGGAGAGAACACTGAAGCTTTCTTT,CASSSVQGENTEAFF
few,TRBD2,TRBJ2-1,TRBV7-9,TGTGCCAGCAATGTAGCGGGGTTGGGAGTTAATGAGCAGTTCTTC,CASNVAGLGVNEQFF
-,-,TRBJ2-1,TRBV12-3/TRBV12-4,TGTGCCAGCAGTCAAATTCTGGGCGGGGATGAGCAGTTCTTC,CASSQILGGDEQFF
-,-,TRBJ1-1,TRBV4-2,TGTGCCAGCAGCCAAGAGGGCTCCCAGGGGCTGAACACTGAAGCTTTCTTT,CASSQEGSQGLNTEAFF
few,TRBD1,TRBJ2-5,TRBV19,TGTGCCAGTAGTATAGTGGGACAGGGTGCGGATGAGCAGTACTTC,CASSIVGQGADEQYF
-,TRBD2,TRBJ2-3,TRBV3-1,TGTGCCAGCAGCCCTCCCCAGAGCGGGAGGAAAGATACGCAGTATTTT,CASSPPQSGRKDTQYF
-,-,TRBJ2-1,TRBV12-3/TRBV12-4,TGTGCCAGCAAGGCGGGAAATTCCTACAATGAGCAGTTCTTC,CASKAGNSYNEQFF
-,TRBD2,TRBJ2-1,TRBV20-1,TGCAGTGCTAGTCCGCTAGCGGGAGGGAACTACAATGAGCAGTTCTTC,CSASPLAGGNYNEQFF
-,TRBD1,TRBJ1-3,TRBV15,TGTGCCACCAGCAGAGGGGACAGGGGTACCAACACCATATATTTT,CATSRGDRGTNTIYF
few,-,TRBJ1-1,TRBV7-3,TGTGCCAGCAGCTTAGTGGCGGGAATGAACACTGAAGCTTTCTTT,CASSLVAGMNTEAFF
-,-,TRBJ2-7,TRBV12-3/TRBV12-4,TGTGCCAGCAGTTTAGCGGGAACACGCGAGCAGTACTTC,CASSLAGTREQYF
few,-,TRBJ2-5,TRBV12-3/TRBV12-4,TGTGCCAGCAGTTCGCTACAGAGCGAGACCCAGTACTTC,CASSSLQSETQYF
once,TRBD2,TRBJ2-1,TRBV10-3,TGTGCCACGAAAACAGGGACTAGTGGTCCCTCCAATGAGCAGTTCTTC,CATKTGTSGPSNEQFF
-,-,TRBJ1-1,TRBV20-1,TGCAGTGCTACGCGGGATCCGAACACTGAAGCTTTCTTT,CSATRDPNTEAFF
once,-,TRBJ2-5,TRBV27,TGTGCCAGCGGGGTACAGGGCGGGGAGACCCAGTACTTC,CASGVQGGETQYF
-,-,TRBJ2-1,TRBV3-1,TGTGCCAGCAGCCAAGCTGCCTCCTACAATGAGCAGCTCTTC,CASSQAASYNEQLF
-,TRBD2,TRBJ2-1,TRBV5-1,TGCGCCAGCAGCTTGTTGCGGGAGGGCCCCTCCGAGCAGTTCTTC,CASSLLREGPSEQFF
-,-,TRBJ2-4,TRBV12-3/TRBV12-4,TGTGCCAGCAGCCTCCAGCGCGCCGGGTTAGCCAAAAACATTCAGTACTTC,CASSLQRAGLAKNIQYF
-,TRBD1,TRBJ2-7,TRBV5-5,TGTGCCAGCAGTTATGACACCGGGACAGGGTCCTACGAGCAGTACTTC,CASSYDTGTGSYEQYF
-,TRBD2,TRBJ2-1,TRBV29-1,TGCAGCGCCGCGGAACTAGCGGTATACAATGAGCAGTTCTTC,CSAAELAVYNEQFF
-,-,TRBJ2-2,TRBV4-1,TGCGCCAGCAGCCAAGAATCGAGGAGAGAGCTGTTTTTT,CASSQESRRELFF
-,TRBD1,TRBJ2-1,TRBV29-1,TGCAGCGTTGAGGTTTGGGACAGTCTCTACAATGAGCAGTTCTTC,CSVEVWDSLYNEQFF
-,-,TRBJ1-1,TRBV12-3/TRBV12-4,TGTGCCAGCGACTCCGGGGAGGTCACTGAAGCTTTCTTT,CASDSGEVTEAFF
-,TRBD1,TRBJ1-2,TRBV10-3,TGTGCCATCAAAGAGGACAGGGAGAGCTATGGCTACACCTTC,CAIKEDRESYGYTF
-,-,TRBJ2-7,TRBV9,TGTGCCAGCAGCGTAGAGGGGACAAGGGCGGAAGGGCAGTACTTC,CASSVEGTRAEGQYF
few,TRBD2,TRBJ2-5,TRBV29-1,TGCAGCGGGGGGGGTCAGCTGACCAAAGAGACCCAGTACTTC,CSGGGQLTKETQYF
-,-,TRBJ1-2,TRBV6-5,TGTGCCACCTATTTCCTCCGGGACACGTTATATGGCTACACCTTC,CATYFLRDTLYGYTF
few,-,TRBJ1-2,TRBV5-1,TGCGCCAGCAGCCCAAGGGCGGTATCGGACTATGGCTACACCTTC,CASSPRAVSDYGYTF
few,-,TRBJ1-2,TRBV7-2,TGTGCCAGCACATGGAAACAGGGTATTTTTAACTATGGCTACACCTTC,CASTWKQGIFNYGYTF
few,TRBD1,TRBJ2-5,TRBV10-3,TGTGCCACCGGACAGGGAGAGACCCAGTACTTC,CATGQGETQYF
once,-,TRBJ2-5,TRBV20-1,TGCAGTGCTAGAGATAGAGGAGCGACCCAGTACTTC,CSARDRGATQYF
-,-,TRBJ2-1,TRBV20-1,TGCAGTGCTACGAAGGGGGGGCTAGGCAATGAGCAGTTCTTC,CSATKGGLGNEQFF
few,-,TRBJ1-2,TRBV6-6,TGTGCCAGCAGTTACTTTCAGGGAACCAACTATGGCTACACCTTC,CASSYFQGTNYGYTF
few,-,TRBJ2-5,TRBV5-6,TGTGCCAGCAGCTTGGCCGACGAAGAGACCCAGTACTTC,CASSLADEETQYF
few,-,TRBJ2-5,TRBV20-1,TGCAGTGTCCGAGCCTACTCCTCCGGGGAGACCCAGTACTTC,CSVRAYSSGETQYF
few,TRBD1,TRBJ1-2,TRBV24-1,TGTGCCACCAGTCCCTCCAACAGGGGGCAGAGCTATGGCTACACCTTC,CATSPSNRGQSYGYTF
-,-,TRBJ2-7,TRBV5-1,TGCGCCAGCTCAAGCTTGCCTAGTAGCAGGGCGTACTACGAGCAGTACTTC,CASSSLPSSRAYYEQYF
-,-,TRBJ2-7,TRBV29-1,TGCAGCGTTGAAGAGGTGGGAAGCGAGCAGTACTTC,CSVEEVGSEQYF
-,TRBD1,TRBJ2-3,TRBV27,TGTGCCAGCAGCCCCTTCCAGGGGGCAGATACGCAGTATTTT,CASSPFQGADTQYF
-,TRBD2,TRBJ2-5,TRBV29-1,TGCAGCGTTGATGGGGCTAGCGGGGGCCCCCTCCTTGGGGGAGAGACCCAGTACTTC,CSVDGASGGPLLGGETQYF
-,TRBD1,TRBJ2-1,TRBV5-1,TGCGCCAGCAGCTTGGGAGGCCCGGGTGGGACAGGGGTTTACTCCTACAATGAGCAGTTCTTC,CASSLGGPGGTGVYSYNEQFF
-,TRBD2,TRBJ2-1,TRBV9,TGTGCCAGCAGCTCCCGTGTCCTAGCGGCCTACAATGAGCAGTTCTTC,CASSSRVLAAYNEQFF
-,-,TRBJ2-7,TRBV12-3/TRBV12-4,TGTGCCAGCAGCTTCTCTGCTCACGAGCAGTACTTC,CASSFSAHEQYF
-,TRBD1,TRBJ2-5,TRBV20-1,TGCAGTGTTAGAGTCGGGACAGGGCATCGGCAGTACTTC,CSVRVGTGHRQYF
-,-,TRBJ1-2,TRBV6-5,TGTGCCAGCAGCCTCTCCCCGGGGATCAACTATGGCTACACCTTC,CASSLSPGINYGYTF
-,-,TRBJ2-3,TRBV20-1,TGCAGTGCTAGGGGGCTAGTCAGTGCCGATACGCAGTATTTT,CSARGLVSADTQYF
-,TRBD2,TRBJ2-5,TRBV12-3/TRBV12-4,TGTGCCAGCGCGGGACTAGAGTCTGAGACCCAGTACTTC,CASAGLESETQYF
-,-,TRBJ1-1,TRBV7-9,TGTGCCAGCAGCTCATATCGGGGGTCTACAGTGGCTGAAGCTTTCTTT,CASSSYRGSTVAEAFF
few,-,TRBJ2-1,TRBV11-3,TGTGCCAGCAGCCCCAAGTCGGTGCGTAGCAAAAGTGAGCAGTTCTTC,CASSPKSVRSKSEQFF
-,-,TRBJ2-1,TRBV12-3/TRBV12-4,TGTGCCAGCAGGTTCTACAATGAGCAGTTCTTC,CASRFYNEQFF
-,-,TRBJ2-1,TRBV7-2,TGTGCCAGCAGCTTAGGAGCGCTTGTGGGGTTCTTC,CASSLGALVGFF
-,TRBD1,TRBJ2-7,TRBV20-1,TGCAGTGCTAGTAACTACAGGGGGCTCTACGAGCAGTACTTC,CSASNYRGLYEQYF
once,TRBD1,TRBJ2-1,TRBV29-1,TGCAGCGTTGACGGCGGACAGGGGAAGAGGGAGCAGTTCTTC,CSVDGGQGKREQFF
-,TRBD2,TRBJ2-7,TRBV4-1,TGCGCCAGCAGCCAAGAGGGTGGTAGCGGGAGATACGAGCAGTACTTC,CASSQEGGSGRYEQYF
-,-,TRBJ1-1,TRBV5-1,TGCGCCAGCAGCTCAAGCCCGGGGGGGTCTGAAGCTTTCTTT,CASSSSPGGSEAFF
-,-,TRBJ2-7,TRBV2,TGTGCCAGCAGTGTATCGGGTGATTACGAGCAGTACTTC,CASSVSGDYEQYF
-,TRBD2,TRBJ2-7,TRBV7-2,TGTGCCAGCAGCCCGTCGGCTCAGCGGGGGGCATTCGAGCAGTACTTC,CASSPSAQRGAFEQYF